The source of this TCR beta chain is a study of cytomegalovirus exposure and HLA in healthy donors. Germline V gene data show CDR1 as SGHRS and CDR2 as YFSETQ. The CDR3 is made up of 16 amino acids. V was clipped by 5 bases and J by 4 bases, with 21 bases between them. Both 60 Vbeta primers and 13 Jbeta primers went into the PCR. Here immunoSEQ multiplex PCR was the method, and the copy in TCRdb shows in-frame clones only, minus some. The sample comprises 150,000 to 200,000 clones, around 85% of which are singletons, and approximately 1.2% rests with the top ten. The genes are TRBV5-1 and TRBJ1-1; a weak D match, TRBD1 (6 bases). The specimen was PBMCs. The TCR originated in a man aged 50-60 years in good health and CMV-seropositive. Written as DNA, the CDR3 is TGCGCCAGCAGTTCGGACAGAACCTCTTGGGGCACTGAAGCTTTCTTT. Amino acid sequence: CASSSDRTSWGTEAFF.